Below are 18 T cell receptor beta chains sequenced from a single sample in a study of T-cell memory formation after mild COVID-19. TCRdb fed the 5' RACE reads into MiXCR, producing one record per CDR3 protein. The sample includes hundreds of thousands of distinct CDR3 sequences, roughly a sixth seen only once; the top ten take around 21%. Sequencing used PBMCs or a T cell subset sorted from them (not recorded which). All receptors come from a young man who had mild COVID-19 (a few samples of this study predate the infection). Cell type and time point are not known.

This clonotype was counted a few times. The genes are TRBV11-2 and TRBJ1-1; no reliable D call. Germline CDR1 SGHAT, CDR2 FQNNGV. The CDR3 length is 12 residues. V was clipped by 5 bases and J by 11 bases, with 15 bases between them. This CDR3 reads CASSAQAKGAFF. The CDR3 nucleotides read TGTGCCAGCAGCGCTCAGGCTAAGGGCGCTTTCTTT.

J is TRBJ2-5 and V is TRBV30, with TRBD1 matching over 7 bases. This CDR3 region has 15 residues. Germline V CDR1 and CDR2: GTSNPN, SVGIG (reference sequence). V was clipped by 0 bases and J by 6 bases; unmatched bases: 10. The CDR3 sequence: CAWSVPQGDRQTQYF. CDR3 nucleotides: TGTGCCTGGAGTGTACCGCAGGGGGATCGGCAGACCCAGTACTTC.

This clonotype has just a few counts. The chain has TRBV4-2 and TRBJ2-5; D not certain. V lost 1 base and J 7 bases, leaving 4 bases between the germline ends. Germline V gene sequence: CDR1 LGHNA, CDR2 YNFKEQ. The CDR3 loop spans 11 amino acids. This CDR3 is CASSQAGTQYF. The CDR3 DNA is TGTGCCAGCAGCCAAGCGGGGACCCAGTACTTC.

The chain carries TRBV4-1 and TRBJ1-6; possibly TRBD1 for D (6 bases). CDR1 MGHRA and CDR2 YSYEKL come from the germline V gene. The CDR3 extends over 18 amino acids. V was trimmed by 3 bases and J by 0 bases, leaving 15 bases between them. CDR3 residues: CASSHYYQQGSYNSPLHF. The CDR3 DNA reads TGCGCCAGCAGCCACTACTACCAACAGGGCTCCTATAATTCACCCCTCCACTTT.

This clonotype has more than one count but fewer than ten. The chain couples TRBV4-3 to TRBJ1-1; D is unresolved. The germline V gene has CDR1 LGHNA and CDR2 YSLEER. Trimming pared 1 base from V and 1 base from J, leaving 10 bases between. This CDR3 comprises 15 residues. The CDR3 is CASSQGAGWNTEAFF. The CDR3 nucleotides are TGCGCCAGCAGCCAAGGAGCAGGATGGAACACTGAAGCTTTCTTT.

This clonotype turned up a few times. The genes are TRBV20-1 and TRBJ2-7, with TRBD2 as a possible D gene (5 bases). The CDR3 covers 12 residues. Trimming took 3 bases from V and 4 from J, leaving 10 bases between them. Looked up from germline, CDR1 is DFQATT and CDR2 is SNEGSKA (reference sequence). CDR3 in amino acids: CSARGAGYEQYF. CDR3 in DNA: TGCAGTGCTAGGGGAGCCGGATACGAGCAGTACTTC.

This chain connects TRBV25-1 to TRBJ1-3; D ambiguous. V shed 1 base and J shed 9 bases, with 13 bases lying between them. Germline lookup yields CDR1 MGHDK and CDR2 SYGVNS. The CDR3 contains 14 residues. The CDR3 is CASSEWGPGSTIYF. CDR3 DNA: TGTGCCAGCAGTGAATGGGGTCCGGGGTCCACCATATATTTT.

This clonotype has only a few counts. The V gene is TRBV20-1, the J gene TRBJ2-1, with TRBD2 matching 15 bases. Trimming removed 2 bases from V and 10 bases from J; junction bases left unmatched: 6. The CDR3 covers 15 residues. Per the germline V gene, CDR1 is DFQATT and CDR2 is SNEGSKA (reference sequence). The CDR3 spells CSARPGLAGGSEQFF. The CDR3 nucleotides are TGCAGTGCTAGACCGGGACTAGCGGGGGGAAGCGAGCAGTTCTTC.

This rearrangement joins TRBV3-1 to TRBJ1-1; TRBD1 agrees at 7 bases. Per the germline V gene, CDR1 is LGHDT and CDR2 is YNNKEL (reference sequence). The CDR3 covers 12 residues. J lost 11 bases, V lost 1 base, and 4 bases had no gene match. CDR3 protein: CASSQGTGLAFF. Here the CDR3 DNA reads TGTGCCAGCAGCCAAGGGACAGGACTGGCTTTCTTT. The entire variable domain, with the rest obtained from reference TRBV3-1 and TRBJ1-1, is as follows: DTAVSQTPKYLVTQMGNDKSIKCEQNLGHDTMYWYKQDSKKFLKIMFSYNNKELIINETVPNRFSPKSPDKAHLNLHINSLELGDSAVYFCASSQGTGLAFFGQGTRLTVV.

This clonotype was detected only a few times. This chain links TRBV29-1 with TRBJ2-7, with 9 nucleotides matching TRBD1. The CDR3 spans 14 residues. V lost 6 bases and J lost 2; bases outside the gene matches: 8. In germline, CDR1 is SQVTM, CDR2 ANQGSEA. Here the CDR3 DNA reads TGCAGCGTCGCCCCCGGGACAGGGCCCTACGAGCAGTACTTC. It codes for CSVAPGTGPYEQYF.

V is TRBV10-3 and J is TRBJ2-2; D unclear. The CDR3 length is 13 residues. Trimming removed 7 bases from V and 2 bases from J, with 8 bases in between. Germline lookup yields CDR1 ENHRY and CDR2 SYGVKD. The CDR3 DNA follows: TGTGCCATCACCCAGTCCAACACCGGGGAGCTGTTTTTT. Protein: CAITQSNTGELFF.

The rearrangement uses TRBV4-3 and TRBJ1-3; D not resolved. Germline V gene data show CDR1 as LGHNA and CDR2 as YSLEER. The CDR3 has 13 amino acids. V was pared by 0 bases and J by 7 bases, with 7 bases between. Here the CDR3 reads CASSQDLRNTIYF. The CDR3 nucleotides read TGCGCCAGCAGCCAAGATTTGAGGAACACCATATATTTT.

In this sample, this clonotype turned up a few times. The chain carries TRBV4-2 and TRBJ2-3; 12 bases line up with TRBD2. CDR3 length equals 20 residues. V shed 0 bases, J shed 5 bases, and the junction held 15 bases outside the gene matches. CDR1 and CDR2 from the germline V gene are LGHNA and YNFKEQ. CDR3 coding DNA: TGTGCCAGCAGCCAAGATCGCACTAGCGGGGGGTCCTACCTGGGAGATACGCAGTATTTT. This gives the protein CASSQDRTSGGSYLGDTQYF.

This clonotype was detected only once. The chain combines TRBV4-1 with TRBJ2-1; 10 nucleotides agree with TRBD2. After removal of 6 bases from V and 3 bases from J, the junction contained 5 bases not matched to a gene. The germline gives CDR1 MGHRA, CDR2 YSYEKL. The CDR3 sequence is 15 residues long. DNA for the CDR3: TGCGCCAGCAGACTCGGACTAGCGGTCTACAATGAGCAGTTCTTC. This encodes CASRLGLAVYNEQFF.

This clonotype was found a few times. The chain joins TRBV24-1 to TRBJ2-1, with 10 nucleotides matching TRBD1. The germline V gene has CDR1 KGHDR and CDR2 SFDVKD. The CDR3 is made up of 15 amino acids. Losses at the gene ends were 4 bases for V and 8 bases for J; bases not matched to a gene: 7. The CDR3 reads CATSEGTGDSDEQFF. In DNA, the CDR3 is TGTGCCACCAGTGAGGGGACAGGGGATAGCGATGAGCAGTTCTTC.

This clonotype came up a few times. The J gene is TRBJ1-2, the V gene TRBV7-9; 7 positions agree with TRBD1. Germline V gene lookup returns CDR1 SEHNR and CDR2 FQNEAQ (reference sequence). The CDR3 has 15 residues. Losses at the gene ends were 6 bases for V and 6 bases for J; bases not matched to a gene: 13. For the CDR3, the DNA is TGTGCCAGCAGGCCACGTAAGGGACAGCGAAATGGCTACACCTTC. Protein sequence: CASRPRKGQRNGYTF.

J is TRBJ1-2 and V is TRBV7-2, with unresolved D. V dropped 5 bases and J dropped 3 bases, with 10 bases sitting between them. Germline loops: CDR1 SGHTA, CDR2 FQGNSA. The CDR3 totals 13 residues. This chain's CDR3 is CASSVPGDYGYTF. CDR3 DNA sequence: TGTGCCAGCAGCGTCCCCGGGGACTATGGCTACACCTTC.

This clonotype was counted between two and nine times. The CDR3 DNA follows: TGTGCCAGCAAGGGGGACTATGGCTACACCTTC. This gives the protein CASKGDYGYTF. The J gene is TRBJ1-2, the V gene TRBV7-8; tentative D call: TRBD1 (6 bases). This CDR3 region has 11 residues. Germline CDR1 SGHVS, CDR2 FQNEAQ. Trimming removed 7 bases at V and 3 bases at J, with 6 bases between.